One sample yielded the 20 T cell receptor beta chains listed below, sequenced in a study of T-cell memory formation after mild COVID-19. Using its own MiXCR run on the 5' RACE reads, TCRdb lists one record per CDR3 protein. The sample carries over 120,000 distinct CDR3 sequences, roughly 24% recorded once. The sample comprised PBMCs or a T cell subset sorted from them (not recorded which). The receptor set was obtained from an adult woman who had mild COVID-19 (a few samples of this study predate the infection). Cell type and time point are not known.

The chain is built from TRBV5-1 and TRBJ2-7, with 8 nucleotides matching TRBD1. The trim removed 0 bases at V and 3 bases at J, leaving 5 bases unmatched. The length of the CDR3 is 15 residues. Germline V gives CDR1 SGHRS, CDR2 YFSETQ. The CDR3 spells CASSLDWDRSYEQYF. The DNA for the CDR3 is TGCGCCAGCAGCTTGGATTGGGACAGGAGCTACGAGCAGTACTTC.

The chain has TRBV7-6 and TRBJ1-6; maybe TRBD1 (6 bases). With 4 bases removed from V and 9 bases from J, the gap between germline ends came to 13 bases. From germline, CDR1 is SGHVS and CDR2 FNYEAQ. The CDR3 consists of 14 residues. The CDR3 DNA reads TGTGCCAGCAGCTCCGGAGGGGGGGTTTCACCCCTCCACTTT. Its protein is CASSSGGGVSPLHF.

The gene calls are TRBV12-3 or TRBV12-4 and TRBJ2-1; D might be TRBD2 (5 bases). Trimming removed 5 bases from V and 10 bases from J, with 15 bases in between. The CDR3 runs to 13 residues. The CDR3: CASSGLDEWEQFF. CDR3 bases: TGTGCCAGCAGTGGACTCGATGAATGGGAGCAGTTCTTC.

In its sample, this clonotype was seen a few times. The chain joins TRBV20-1 to TRBJ2-1, with D tentatively TRBD2 (5 bases). The germline CDR1 and CDR2 sequences are DFQATT and SNEGSKA (reference sequence). V was clipped by 8 bases and J by 8 bases, with 13 bases between them. This CDR3 has 11 amino acids. The CDR3 sequence: CSPGLGYEQFF. The CDR3 nucleotides read TGCAGTCCAGGACTTGGCTATGAGCAGTTCTTC.

V gene TRBV5-1 combines with J gene TRBJ1-2; 12 nucleotides line up with TRBD1. CDR1 is SGHRS and CDR2 is YFSETQ in the germline V gene. This CDR3 has 15 residues. V trimming: 5 bases; J trimming: 6 bases; junction bases outside the gene matches: 8. CDR3 sequence (DNA): TGCGCCAGCAGAAGTCCCGGGACAGGGGGCGATGGCTACACCTTC. Protein: CASRSPGTGGDGYTF.

This clonotype was observed a few times. The rearrangement uses TRBV20-1 and TRBJ2-7; 9 bases fit TRBD2. Germline trimming cut 1 base from V and 2 bases from J; bases unmatched to any gene: 21. CDR1 and CDR2 (germline): DFQATT, SNEGSKA (reference sequence). This CDR3 has 20 residues. In nucleotides, the CDR3 is TGCAGTGCTAGAGCATATCAGGAGGTAGCGGGAGCCTTCGGGGCCTACGAGCAGTACTTC. It yields the protein CSARAYQEVAGAFGAYEQYF.

J is TRBJ2-7 and V is TRBV6-5; TRBD1 matches 10 bases. The CDR3 consists of 14 residues. Germline CDR1 reads MNHEY; CDR2 reads SVGAGI. The V segment lost 4 bases and the J segment 5 bases; nucleotides outside the gene matches: 5. In nucleotides, the CDR3 is TGTGCCAGCAGTTCGGGACAGGGGTGGCACGAGCAGTACTTC. Translating gives CASSSGQGWHEQYF.

This clonotype was seen a handful of times. CDR3 residues: CASSQDPGNTGELFF. The CDR3, as DNA: TGTGCCAGCAGCCAAGATCCTGGGAACACCGGGGAGCTGTTTTTT. This rearrangement joins TRBV14 to TRBJ2-2; D is uncertain. The CDR3 covers 15 residues. Trimming shortened V by 0 bases and J by 1 base, and 6 bases separated the two germline ends. CDR1 SGHDN and CDR2 FVKESK come from the germline V gene.

This clonotype was seen only a few times. The rearrangement joins TRBV6-5 to TRBJ1-1, with 7 positions matching TRBD1. Germline CDR1 is MNHEY and CDR2 is SVGAGI. J was trimmed by 1 base and V by 6 bases; bases with no gene match: 5. CDR3 length: 14 amino acids. CDR3 DNA sequence: TGTGCCAGCAGCCCCGGGACAGCGAACACTGAAGCTTTCTTT. Protein sequence: CASSPGTANTEAFF.

This clonotype was recorded a few times. The rearrangement joins TRBV7-6 to TRBJ2-1; D is ambiguous. Germline V gene data show CDR1 as SGHVS and CDR2 as FNYEAQ. The CDR3 sequence is 13 residues long. The V end was cut by 4 bases, the J end by 9 bases, with 13 bases between. CDR3 protein: CASSWGNPGEQFF. The DNA of the CDR3 is TGTGCCAGCAGCTGGGGAAATCCCGGTGAGCAGTTCTTC. Drawing the rest from reference TRBV7-6 and TRBJ2-1, the complete variable domain is GAGVSQSPRYKVTKRGQDVALRCDPISGHVSLYWYRQALGQGPEFLTYFNYEAQQDKSGLPNDRFSAERPEGSISTLTIQRTEQRDSAMYRCASSWGNPGEQFFGPGTRLTVL.

This clonotype was seen a handful of times. This rearrangement joins TRBV5-1 to TRBJ2-3; tentative D call: TRBD1 (5 bases). V lost 0 bases and J 4 bases, leaving 9 bases between the germline ends. Germline V gene sequence: CDR1 SGHRS, CDR2 YFSETQ. This CDR3 region has 14 residues. CDR3 sequence reads: CASSLASGSDTQYF. CDR3 nucleotides: TGCGCCAGCAGCTTGGCCTCAGGGTCAGATACGCAGTATTTT.

The chain employs TRBV7-3 and TRBJ2-6; a possible D gene is TRBD2 (6 bases). CDR3 length: 16 residues. V lost 1 base and J lost 1, with 8 bases in between. From germline, CDR1 is SGHTA and CDR2 FQGTGA. The CDR3 region is CASSLNAGSGANVLTF. CDR3 in DNA: TGTGCCAGCAGCTTAAATGCGGGATCTGGGGCCAACGTCCTGACTTTC.

The chain joins TRBV6-1 to TRBJ2-6, with TRBD2 matching 11 bases. CDR3 length equals 16 residues. Germline assignment: CDR1 MNHNS and CDR2 SASEGT. Germline trimming cut 7 bases from V and 4 bases from J; bases unmatched to any gene: 6. CDR3: CASMPGLAVGANVLTF. CDR3 in DNA: TGTGCCAGCATGCCGGGACTAGCGGTCGGGGCCAACGTCCTGACTTTC.

The rearrangement links TRBV4-1 to TRBJ2-7; D perhaps matches TRBD2 (6 bases). Germline V gene sequence: CDR1 MGHRA, CDR2 YSYEKL. The CDR3 totals 15 residues. With 4 bases removed from V and 0 bases from J, the gap between germline ends came to 13 bases. CDR3 sequence reads: CASSPGVGFSYEQYF. The CDR3 DNA is TGCGCCAGCAGCCCGGGGGTCGGGTTCTCCTACGAGCAGTACTTC.

This clonotype was seen more than once but under ten times. The chain uses TRBV7-8 and TRBJ2-1; D is unclear. With 1 base removed from V and 14 bases from J, the gap between germline ends came to 12 bases. Per germline, CDR1 SGHVS and CDR2 FQNEAQ. The CDR3 runs 12 residues. CDR3 sequence: CASSLGGRMEFF. The CDR3 DNA reads as TGTGCCAGCAGCTTAGGTGGGCGCATGGAGTTCTTC.

J is TRBJ1-1 and V is TRBV7-9, with 7 nucleotides matching TRBD1. Germline assignment: CDR1 SEHNR and CDR2 FQNEAQ (reference sequence). The CDR3 has 16 amino acids. With V trimmed by 5 bases and J by 2 bases, 11 bases remained unmatched. The CDR3 here is CASSAAMTGINTEAFF. CDR3 in DNA: TGTGCCAGCAGCGCAGCCATGACAGGGATCAACACTGAAGCTTTCTTT.

This chain joins TRBV18 and TRBJ1-1; D is undetermined. The V gene lost 4 bases and the J gene lost 0 bases, with 9 bases spanning the gap. Germline V gene sequence: CDR1 KGHSH, CDR2 LQKENI. CDR3 size: 14 residues. The CDR3 region is CASSLQPMNTEAFF. The CDR3 DNA reads TGTGCCAGCTCACTACAGCCCATGAACACTGAAGCTTTCTTT.

The V and J genes are TRBV12-3 or TRBV12-4 and TRBJ2-7, with 8 positions matching TRBD2. The CDR3 runs to 15 residues. The trim removed 5 bases at V and 5 bases at J, leaving 11 bases unmatched. The CDR3 DNA follows: TGTGCCAGCAGTCTGCCGGGCGGGGGGTCCCACGAGCAGTACTTC. It translates to CASSLPGGGSHEQYF.

This sequence joins TRBV11-3 and TRBJ2-1, with a weak D call TRBD1 (5 bases). This CDR3 comprises 15 residues. Trimming pared 0 bases from V and 3 bases from J, leaving 9 bases between. Germline CDR1 and CDR2: SGHNT and YENEEA. As DNA, the CDR3 is TGTGCCAGCAGCTTAGATTTTACAGGCTACAATGAGCAGTTCTTC. Translated: CASSLDFTGYNEQFF. Filled out from reference TRBV11-3 and TRBJ2-1, the complete variable domain reads EAGVVQSPRYKIIEKKQPVAFWCNPISGHNTLYWYLQNLGQGPELLIRYENEEAVDDSQLPKDRFSAERLKGVDSTLKIQPAELGDSAVYLCASSLDFTGYNEQFFGPGTRLTVL.

The CDR3 region has the DNA TGTGCCAGCAGCCATAGCAGGGGTAGCTCTGGAAACACCATATATTTT. This codes for CASSHSRGSSGNTIYF. This chain connects TRBV7-9 to TRBJ1-3; possibly TRBD1 for D (6 bases). The V end was cut by 5 bases, the J end by 0 bases, with 14 bases between. From germline, CDR1 is SEHNR and CDR2 FQNEAQ (reference sequence). This CDR3 has 16 residues.